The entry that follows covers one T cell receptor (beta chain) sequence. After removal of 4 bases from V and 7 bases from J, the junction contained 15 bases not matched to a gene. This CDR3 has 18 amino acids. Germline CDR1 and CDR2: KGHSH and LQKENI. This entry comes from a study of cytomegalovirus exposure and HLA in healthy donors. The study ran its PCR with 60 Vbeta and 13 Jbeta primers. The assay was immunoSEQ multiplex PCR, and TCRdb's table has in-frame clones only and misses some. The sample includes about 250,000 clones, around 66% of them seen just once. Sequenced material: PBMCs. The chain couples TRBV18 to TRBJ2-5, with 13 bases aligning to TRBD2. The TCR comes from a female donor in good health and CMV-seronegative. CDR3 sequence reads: CASSLATGLAGDRGTQYF. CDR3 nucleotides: TGTGCCAGCTCACTCGCCACCGGACTAGCGGGAGATAGGGGGACCCAGTACTTC.